A selection of T cell receptor beta chains follows, all from one sample in a study of identical twins. TCRdb itself ran the 5' RACE reads through MiXCR, one entry per CDR3 protein. The repertoire consists of about 570,000 distinct CDR3 sequences, with 9% to 10% occurring once and the leading ten covering more than 2.5%. The same data also contributed to another study, on yellow fever vaccine responses in identical twins.

Sequenced input: PBMCs. All receptors derive from a young woman in good health. The CDR3 runs from the conserved cysteine through the conserved F or W. Each record gives: D gene, clone size, V gene, J gene, CDR3 protein, CDR3 DNA. A D gene is named only where the DNA matches it firmly. Size is stated for part of the rows, as once, few or many counts, or as a class when the clone is expanded.

D: TRBD2
size: many
V: TRBV29-1
J: TRBJ2-1
CDR3: CSVALAAYEQFF
DNA: TGCAGCGTTGCACTAGCGGCCTATGAGCAGTTCTTC

D: TRBD1
size: few
V: TRBV7-9
J: TRBJ2-2
CDR3: CASSLGTGFTGELFF
DNA: TGTGCCAGCAGCCTGGGGACAGGGTTCACCGGGGAGCTGTTTTTT

D: -
size: few
V: TRBV5-1
J: TRBJ2-1
CDR3: CASSQGTVSNEQFF
DNA: TGCGCCAGCAGCCAGGGGACGGTAAGCAATGAGCAGTTCTTC

D: -
size: -
V: TRBV15
J: TRBJ1-5
CDR3: CATSRNDGSNQPQHF
DNA: TGTGCCACCAGCAGAAATGACGGAAGCAATCAGCCCCAGCATTTT

D: -
size: many
V: TRBV11-2
J: TRBJ2-7
CDR3: CASSQRGPRGALSSYEQYF
DNA: TGTGCCAGCAGTCAACGGGGGCCCAGGGGTGCTTTAAGCTCCTACGAGCAGTACTTC

D: -
size: many
V: TRBV27
J: TRBJ1-5
CDR3: CASSLSGAGNQPQHF
DNA: TGTGCCAGCAGCCTCTCGGGGGCCGGCAATCAGCCCCAGCATTTT

D: -
size: few
V: TRBV2
J: TRBJ2-6
CDR3: CASTGDKSFSGANVLTF
DNA: TGTGCCAGCACCGGGGACAAGTCTTTCTCTGGGGCCAACGTCCTGACTTTC

D: -
size: -
V: TRBV7-2
J: TRBJ2-6
CDR3: CASSLAATRSGANVLTF
DNA: TGTGCCAGCAGCTTAGCGGCCACCCGCTCTGGGGCCAACGTCCTGACTTTC

D: -
size: many
V: TRBV20-1
J: TRBJ2-3
CDR3: CSARGGQADTQYF
DNA: TGCAGTGCTCGCGGGGGCCAGGCAGATACGCAGTATTTT

D: -
size: few
V: TRBV24-1
J: TRBJ2-3
CDR3: CATSSGTNTDTQYF
DNA: TGTGCCACCAGCTCCGGGACCAACACAGATACGCAGTATTTT

D: -
size: many
V: TRBV6-1
J: TRBJ1-2
CDR3: CASTEGQTTIGYTF
DNA: TGTGCCAGCACCGAGGGGCAGACCACTATTGGCTACACCTTC

D: -
size: -
V: TRBV18
J: TRBJ2-1
CDR3: CASGEGFGRDPRNEQFF
DNA: TGTGCCAGCGGAGAAGGGTTTGGGCGGGACCCCAGGAATGAGCAGTTCTTC

D: -
size: many
V: TRBV12-3/TRBV12-4
J: TRBJ2-7
CDR3: CASSLYVKGQYF
DNA: TGTGCCAGCAGTTTATATGTTAAGGGGCAGTACTTC

D: TRBD2
size: few
V: TRBV9
J: TRBJ2-5
CDR3: CASSSLARAGAETQYF
DNA: TGTGCCAGCAGCTCTCTAGCACGGGCGGGAGCGGAGACCCAGTACTTC

D: -
size: -
V: TRBV5-6
J: TRBJ2-3
CDR3: CASSLAPQDTQYF
DNA: TGTGCCAGCAGCTTGGCGCCCCAAGATACGCAGTATTTT

D: -
size: many
V: TRBV29-1
J: TRBJ2-7
CDR3: CSVLTGRSYEQYF
DNA: TGCAGCGTTTTGACGGGACGCTCCTACGAGCAGTACTTC

D: -
size: -
V: TRBV6-1
J: TRBJ2-5
CDR3: CASRAIQGGETQYF
DNA: TGTGCCAGCAGGGCTATTCAGGGTGGAGAGACCCAGTACTTC

D: TRBD1
size: -
V: TRBV24-1
J: TRBJ2-5
CDR3: CATSDPGQGGQETQYF
DNA: TGTGCCACCAGTGACCCGGGACAGGGAGGGCAAGAGACCCAGTACTTC

D: TRBD2
size: -
V: TRBV11-1
J: TRBJ2-7
CDR3: CASSLRSPGTRGAYEQYF
DNA: TGTGCCAGCAGCTTACGATCGCCCGGGACTAGAGGGGCCTACGAGCAGTACTTC

D: TRBD2
size: few
V: TRBV20-1
J: TRBJ2-7
CDR3: CSAAPRGRASYEQYF
DNA: TGCAGTGCCGCCCCAAGAGGGAGGGCCTCCTACGAGCAGTACTTC

D: TRBD1
size: few
V: TRBV20-1
J: TRBJ2-7
CDR3: CSAPNRGPTYEQYF
DNA: TGCAGTGCTCCGAACAGGGGGCCCACCTACGAGCAGTACTTC

D: -
size: -
V: TRBV29-1
J: TRBJ2-3
CDR3: CSVEGGGKGQYF
DNA: TGCAGCGTTGAAGGAGGGGGGAAAGGGCAGTATTTT

D: TRBD2
size: few
V: TRBV4-3
J: TRBJ2-5
CDR3: CASSQDLGLAGGGKTQYF
DNA: TGCGCCAGCAGCCAAGATCTGGGACTAGCGGGAGGCGGGAAGACCCAGTACTTC

D: TRBD1
size: few
V: TRBV20-1
J: TRBJ1-4
CDR3: CSARMTGENEKLFF
DNA: TGCAGTGCTAGAATGACAGGGGAAAATGAAAAACTGTTTTTT

D: TRBD2
size: -
V: TRBV25-1
J: TRBJ2-7
CDR3: CASSAAGGGDHEQYF
DNA: TGTGCCAGCAGTGCAGCGGGAGGGGGGGACCACGAGCAGTACTTC

D: -
size: many
V: TRBV12-3/TRBV12-4
J: TRBJ1-4
CDR3: CATTNSVLTNEKLFF
DNA: TGTGCCACCACGAACTCAGTATTAACTAATGAAAAACTGTTTTTT

D: -
size: -
V: TRBV21-1
J: TRBJ2-2
CDR3: CASSLGLRPGQGPNTGELFF
DNA: TGTGCCAGCAGCCTCGGCTTACGGCCCGGACAAGGGCCGAACACCGGGGAGCTGTTTTTT

D: -
size: few
V: TRBV4-3
J: TRBJ1-1
CDR3: CASSLRPTERDTEAFF
DNA: TGCGCCAGCAGTCTTCGACCGACAGAGCGCGACACTGAAGCTTTCTTT

D: -
size: many
V: TRBV15
J: TRBJ2-6
CDR3: CATSRDPGTGANVLTF
DNA: TGTGCCACCAGCAGAGATCCAGGGACTGGGGCCAACGTCCTGACTTTC

D: -
size: many
V: TRBV12-3/TRBV12-4
J: TRBJ2-3
CDR3: CASSLGTKRTDTQYF
DNA: TGTGCCAGCAGTTTAGGGACCAAAAGAACAGATACGCAGTATTTT

D: TRBD2
size: -
V: TRBV4-2
J: TRBJ2-1
CDR3: CASSQPSGLADYNEQFF
DNA: TGTGCCAGCAGCCAACCCTCTGGACTAGCAGATTACAATGAGCAGTTCTTC

D: TRBD2
size: few
V: TRBV2
J: TRBJ2-1
CDR3: CASSVSGGLNEQFF
DNA: TGTGCCAGCAGTGTTAGCGGGGGGCTCAATGAGCAGTTCTTC

D: TRBD1
size: few
V: TRBV12-3/TRBV12-4
J: TRBJ2-5
CDR3: CASSRTGQGTQYF
DNA: TGTGCCAGCAGTCGGACAGGGCAAGGGACCCAGTACTTC

D: TRBD2
size: few
V: TRBV6-1
J: TRBJ2-7
CDR3: CASSRGGVTLEQYF
DNA: TGTGCCAGCAGCCGCGGGGGGGTGACTCTCGAGCAGTACTTC

D: -
size: few
V: TRBV6-4
J: TRBJ2-2
CDR3: CASSDGGVDTGELFF
DNA: TGTGCCAGCAGTGACGGCGGGGTGGACACCGGGGAGCTGTTTTTT

D: TRBD2
size: few
V: TRBV6-5
J: TRBJ2-5
CDR3: CASSYHSGYQETQYF
DNA: TGTGCCAGCAGTTACCATAGCGGGTACCAAGAGACCCAGTACTTC

D: TRBD2
size: -
V: TRBV20-1
J: TRBJ2-1
CDR3: CSATGLADYNEQFF
DNA: TGCAGTGCTACGGGACTAGCGGACTACAATGAGCAGTTCTTC

D: -
size: many
V: TRBV7-3
J: TRBJ2-3
CDR3: CASSLGRDWGDTQYF
DNA: TGTGCCAGCAGCTTAGGCCGGGACTGGGGAGATACGCAGTATTTT

D: -
size: -
V: TRBV24-1
J: TRBJ2-1
CDR3: CATSDPGTNVYNEQFF
DNA: TGTGCCACCAGTGACCCCGGGACAAACGTCTACAATGAGCAGTTCTTC

D: -
size: -
V: TRBV18
J: TRBJ1-6
CDR3: CASSPLGLNSPLHF
DNA: TGTGCCAGCTCACCACTCGGCCTAAATTCACCCCTCCACTTT

D: -
size: -
V: TRBV9
J: TRBJ2-3
CDR3: CASSVGQDFPTDTQYF
DNA: TGTGCCAGCAGCGTAGGTCAGGACTTCCCCACAGATACGCAGTATTTT

D: -
size: few
V: TRBV11-2
J: TRBJ1-6
CDR3: CASSPGLEGALHF
DNA: TGTGCCAGCAGCCCCGGGTTAGAAGGGGCCCTCCACTTT

D: TRBD2
size: many
V: TRBV12-3/TRBV12-4
J: TRBJ2-4
CDR3: CASSFSPLGRKNIQYF
DNA: TGTGCCAGCAGTTTTTCCCCCCTCGGGAGGAAAAACATTCAGTACTTC

D: TRBD1
size: many
V: TRBV20-1
J: TRBJ2-4
CDR3: CSASDAGTDGNIQYF
DNA: TGCAGTGCTAGCGACGCCGGGACAGACGGAAACATTCAGTACTTC

D: TRBD2
size: many
V: TRBV11-2
J: TRBJ2-1
CDR3: CASSLAGLAAGNEQFF
DNA: TGTGCCAGCAGCTTAGCCGGACTAGCGGCTGGCAATGAGCAGTTCTTC

D: TRBD1
size: -
V: TRBV27
J: TRBJ2-5
CDR3: CASSYAGGAGETQYF
DNA: TGTGCCAGCAGTTACGCAGGGGGCGCGGGGGAGACCCAGTACTTC

D: -
size: -
V: TRBV20-1
J: TRBJ1-6
CDR3: CSARDGISSSYNSPLHF
DNA: TGCAGTGCTAGGGACGGAATATCAAGCTCCTATAATTCACCCCTCCACTTT

D: -
size: few
V: TRBV5-1
J: TRBJ1-6
CDR3: CASSWGPSGDSPLHF
DNA: TGCGCCAGCAGCTGGGGACCAAGTGGAGATTCACCCCTCCACTTT

D: TRBD2
size: few
V: TRBV20-1
J: TRBJ2-5
CDR3: CSARDFKREGRETQYF
DNA: TGCAGTGCTAGAGATTTTAAGCGGGAGGGCCGTGAGACCCAGTACTTC

D: -
size: many
V: TRBV10-3
J: TRBJ2-7
CDR3: CAISESGEPHEQYF
DNA: TGTGCCATCAGTGAGTCTGGGGAGCCTCACGAGCAGTACTTC

D: -
size: -
V: TRBV7-8
J: TRBJ2-6
CDR3: CASSLDASGSGANVLTF
DNA: TGTGCCAGCAGCTTAGATGCGTCGGGGTCTGGGGCCAACGTCCTGACTTTC

D: -
size: few
V: TRBV11-2
J: TRBJ2-3
CDR3: CASSSGPGPTDTQYF
DNA: TGTGCCAGCAGCTCCGGACCTGGACCCACAGATACGCAGTATTTT

D: -
size: many
V: TRBV7-9
J: TRBJ1-1
CDR3: CASSFTLGGEAFF
DNA: TGTGCCAGCAGCTTCACCCTAGGGGGGGAAGCTTTCTTT

D: TRBD2
size: -
V: TRBV7-8
J: TRBJ2-7
CDR3: CASSLTRLAGVLYEQYF
DNA: TGTGCCAGCAGCTTAACGAGACTAGCGGGAGTATTGTACGAGCAGTACTTC

D: -
size: -
V: TRBV20-1
J: TRBJ2-3
CDR3: CSAIRTDTQYF
DNA: TGCAGTGCTATAAGGACAGATACGCAGTATTTT

D: -
size: -
V: TRBV5-1
J: TRBJ1-6
CDR3: CASSLEGGPNSPLHF
DNA: TGCGCCAGCAGCTTGGAAGGGGGACCCAATTCACCCCTCCACTTT

D: -
size: few
V: TRBV6-2/TRBV6-3
J: TRBJ2-7
CDR3: CASSYRTAEEQYF
DNA: TGTGCCAGCAGTTACAGGACGGCGGAGGAGCAGTACTTC